The clone carrying this T cell receptor (beta chain) has at least ten counts. Its antigen remains unknown. The CDR3 totals 10 residues. Germline assignment: CDR1 SQVTM and CDR2 ANQGSEA. The ends were cut back, 5 bases at V and 7 bases at J, with 8 bases in the middle. A TCRbeta library incorporating unique molecular identifiers was prepared. TCRdb re-called the PCR reads through MiXCR, storing one row per CDR3 protein. Here the sample spans about 240,000 distinct CDR3 sequences, roughly 24% being singletons. This specimen belongs to a study of T-cell reconstitution after alpha-beta-depleted transplantation in children. Study-wide results and limits: Most T-cell counts and diversity one year after the transplant came from T cells that were newly produced. For some patients, TCRbeta diversity was high at day 60 because of recipient T cells and thymic progenitors that survived. Expanded graft clones, several hundred of them, were reportedly the source of alpha-beta T cells about two months after transplant.

The rearrangement links TRBV29-1 to TRBJ1-1; D gene uncertain. The clonotype originates from a girl aged 2-10 years with Fanconi anemia, due to receive a stem cell transplant. This sample comprised PBMCs, obtained before TCRalphabeta/CD19-depleted stem cell transplant. CDR3 region: CSVQAGEAFF. The CDR3, as DNA: TGCAGCGTTCAGGCAGGTGAAGCTTTCTTT.